Listed here are 6 T cell receptor beta chains from one sample, sequenced in a study of T cell changes during pregnancy in multiple sclerosis. Profiling relied on immunoSEQ multiplex PCR, and the TCRdb table lists in-frame clones only, not all of them. The data hold tens of thousands of clones, with 85% to 90% observed a single time. The sample in question was CD8+ T cells from peripheral blood mononuclear cells, obtained after pregnancy. The receptors derive from a female donor in good health, enrolled as a control in a pregnancy study.

J is TRBJ2-4 and V is TRBV7-9; unclear D gene. Trimming left V 5 bases short and J 5 bases short, with 10 bases between. This CDR3 has 13 amino acids. Germline assignment: CDR1 SEHNR and CDR2 FQNEAQ (reference sequence). CDR3 DNA: TGTGCCAGCAGCGCCCCGGCGGAAAACATTCAGTACTTC. Residues: CASSAPAENIQYF.

The V call is TRBV9, the J call TRBJ1-1; D not certain. The V end was cut by 4 bases, the J end by 2 bases, with 3 bases between. The germline V gene has CDR1 SGDLS and CDR2 YYNGEE. The CDR3 covers 11 residues. The chain's CDR3 is CASSPNTEAFF. In DNA form, the CDR3 reads TGTGCCAGCAGCCCAAACACTGAAGCTTTCTTT.

V and J are TRBV28 and TRBJ2-7; TRBD1 aligns across 12 bases. The ends lost 8 bases at V and 3 bases at J; junction bases unmatched: 8. Germline values: CDR1 MDHEN, CDR2 SYDVKM. This CDR3 has 15 amino acids. The CDR3 coding sequence is TGTGCCAGCTCCCCAGGGACAGGGGGCTTCTACGAGCAGTACTTC. Residues: CASSPGTGGFYEQYF.

The V call is TRBV27, the J call TRBJ2-2; 9 bases are a match to TRBD1. The CDR3 contains 15 residues. Per germline, CDR1 MNHEY and CDR2 SMNVEV (reference sequence). The V and J ends lost 6 bases and 8 bases, in that order; junction bases with no gene match: 10. CDR3 residues: CASRPGQGGGGELFF. Written as DNA, the CDR3 is TGTGCCAGCAGGCCGGGACAGGGTGGAGGAGGGGAGCTGTTTTTT.

The chain uses TRBV27 and TRBJ2-5; a weak D match, TRBD1 (6 bases). With the DNA end fitting TRBJ2-7 better, the J assignment may be wrong. Per germline, CDR1 MNHEY and CDR2 SMNVEV (reference sequence). The CDR3 is 13 amino acids. In nucleotides, the CDR3 is TGTGCCAGCAGTCGCAGGGGTTCCTACGAGCAGTACTTC. Residues: CASSRRGSYEQYF.

V usage is TRBV7-6 and J usage is TRBJ1-1; D may be TRBD1 (5 bases). The CDR3 length is 13 residues. V dropped 3 bases and J dropped 5 bases, with 10 bases sitting between them. Germline-derived CDR1 and CDR2 are SGHVS and FNYEAQ. The CDR3 sequence: CASSLGGSTEAFF. The CDR3 nucleotides read TGTGCCAGCAGCTTGGGGGGATCTACTGAAGCTTTCTTT.